The sequence of this TCR beta chain was determined in a study of cytomegalovirus exposure and HLA in healthy donors (dated by TCRdb to about 2017). Study-level background: According to an earlier analysis of a few hundred of the donors, about 179 million T cells yielded 90 million to 130 million unique TCR beta sequences and 250 to 350 Gb of sequence data. Roughly 290 gigabases of sequencing data and around 80 million unique TCR sequences made up an early release that covered approximately 700 HLA-typed donors. Of the approximately 370 genotyped donors, 65% to 90% were placed in the genetic ancestry cluster associated with self-reported Caucasian donors. The study aimed to test whether signatures of past pathogen exposure could be identified by cataloging public T cell receptors. The study used immunosequencing to profile the T cell repertoires of several hundred subjects and linked those repertoires to cytomegalovirus serostatus. Besides the first cohort of some 670 subjects, a separate validation cohort made up of over a hundred different subjects was used. To predict cytomegalovirus infection status, the study brought together high-throughput TCR immunosequencing, statistical association of individual TCRs with disease status, and machine learning. A later analysis re-analyzed previously published TCR beta repertoires from 600 to 850 donors and added high-resolution HLA genotyping to study TCR occurrence patterns. Rather than drawing on any new phenotypic data, the later analysis identified candidate immune exposures from TCR beta sequences and the way those sequences occurred across donors. In an earlier analysis of 587 of the donors, high-throughput TCR beta sequencing was used to judge whether each TCR beta V gene segment behaved as functional or pseudogenic. Donor age, sex, ethnicity and CMV serostatus were compiled alongside the repertoire data. In a later genetic analysis, genome-wide SNP genotypes for about 55% of the roughly 670 donors were used, and that subset was treated as a discovery cohort. Every discovery cohort repertoire had been produced on one sequencing platform. Both class I and class II loci were covered by HLA typing, at four-digit resolution. Typing coverage differed by locus: A, B, C, DRB1 and DQB1 were typed in roughly 629-640 donors, DQA1 in roughly 500, DPA1 in approximately 600, and DPB1 in 400 to 490. Five DR-DQ haplotypes were treated as single units for association and clustering because of strong linkage in the cohort. On average, around 200,000 unique TCR beta nucleotide sequences were sequenced per donor among roughly 430 genotyped donors of the cohort, with 15% to 20% of those sequences being non-productive. The full study reports these points: A cluster of highly shared sequence variants was judged likely to be a technical artifact of the sequencing pipeline. Roughly uniform sequencing depth across donors was assumed in presence/absence analyses, although this assumption may not hold. According to the authors, the approach could potentially be generalized to other disease states and immunological phenotypes. Cytomegalovirus status was reported to be diagnosed by the classifier with high specificity and sensitivity in both the original and validation cohorts. A further reported finding was that TCR beta sequences accurately predicted the HLA-A and HLA-B alleles for most subjects in the first cohort. Immune exposure information for the cohort was limited to CMV serostatus. Assigning TCR associations to individual alleles was difficult when HLA alleles, especially DR and DQ, strongly co-occurred. A later genetic analysis associated a missense DCLRE1C variant with V-gene and J-gene trimming of TCR beta chains, and an independent cohort replicated the association. The 87-base-pair reads could not distinguish some IMGT-functional V segments, including TRBV6-2 and TRBV6-3, so those segments were excluded. According to a later analysis, most CMV-associated TCR beta chains appeared to be HLA-restricted, and the HLA associations seemed to be driven largely by CMV exposure. According to a later genetic analysis, donors in an Asian-associated ancestry cluster had fewer N-insertions in productive TCRs than the approximately 690-donor mean. HLA typing was unavailable for some donors at each locus, so association tests used only the typed subset. According to a later analysis, parvovirus B19, influenza, CMV and Epstein-Barr virus appeared linked to several top co-occurrence clusters. Linkage disequilibrium might explain the correlated functional status among segregating V segments, but an unknown experimental factor could not be excluded. While some public TCRs were present in many individuals, most TCR sequences turned up only very rarely across donors. Because counts were too low, under 20 rarely observed V segments, including chromosome 9 orphons, were left out of the earlier analysis of 587 of the donors. In a later analysis, some 17,000 TCR beta sequences were associated with specific HLA alleles at a false discovery rate of 0.05. An earlier analysis of roughly 570 of the donors showed that most TCR beta V segments appeared in productive rearrangements either about 87% or about 30% of the time, which broadly matched IMGT annotations. The study listed 164 TCR beta chains as associated with cytomegalovirus. In this cohort, only TCR beta chains were sequenced, and detectable features were limited by the absence of alpha or paired-chain data. Three of the identified cytomegalovirus-associated TCR beta chains were confirmed in vitro to be specific for cytomegalovirus antigens. A later analysis found that HLA-associated TCR beta chains were more clonally expanded and had lower generation probabilities than equally common non-associated chains. According to a later analysis, TCR association rates differed among HLA loci, with DRB1 alleles showing the most associated TCRs and HLA-C alleles showing the fewest.

The cohort comprised some 680 healthy bone marrow donors. Cohort members were all nominally healthy when sampled, although unrecorded immune exposures were likely present. The donor was CMV seronegative and was included in the group of a few hundred seronegative cohort members. Each donor provided a peripheral blood sample, and peripheral blood mononuclear cells were used for TCR beta sequencing. Genomic DNA extraction from the blood cell samples was performed with the Qiagen DNeasy Blood Extraction Kit. On this clone: The target of this receptor is not known. Base qualities are not at hand, and no much larger clone is one base apart.

The library was prepared using the immunoSEQ multiplex PCR assay. The multiplex PCR relied on a mix of 60 forward primers for TCR Vbeta segments and 13 reverse primers for TCR Jbeta segments. A multiplex PCR assay on genomic DNA amplified the CDR3 region of rearranged TCR beta genes. The amplified TCR beta libraries were sequenced on the Illumina HiSeq System as 87-base-pair reads. On the authors' methods: A later analysis tallied 75 million to 95 million unique TCR beta chains across the 640 or so repertoires, and approximately 12 million of those chains were shared by two or more donors. Raw reads were error-corrected and collapsed into unique sequences with a nearest-neighbor algorithm that merged closely related sequences to remove PCR and sequencing errors. V, D and J gene segments were assigned by aligning CDR3 sequences to IMGT reference sequences. For a sequence to be retained, at least a six-nucleotide match to both a V gene segment and a J gene segment was required. Rearrangements were called productive when the CDR3 lacked stop codons and stayed in frame with V and J; all others were non-productive. Following IMGT convention, CDR3 was defined as the stretch from the second conserved V-encoded cysteine to the conserved J-encoded phenylalanine. Sequences without an unambiguous match to a single V gene segment were excluded from the earlier analysis of 500 to 700 of the donors. In an earlier analysis of some 590 of the donors, a V segment was called functional when productive rearrangements were above 56.7%, and segregating when the standard deviation between donors exceeded 5%. A statistical classification framework was developed to diagnose cytomegalovirus status using the catalog of TCR beta chain sequences. A later analysis assigned V and J genes by comparing TCR nucleotide sequences with IMGT/GENE-DB human TR gene sequences. In a later analysis, CDR3 sequences and most-parsimonious VDJ recombination scenarios were assigned using the TCRdist pipeline. In a later analysis, every TCR beta chain was defined by the combination of its CDR3 amino acid sequence and its V-gene family, and reads without a unique V-gene family were dropped. A later analysis removed over 500 highly shared, low-generation-probability nucleotide sequences to deal with suspected cross-contamination and a sequencing artifact. In a later analysis, a clonal expansion index was calculated for each public chain from normalized within-repertoire ranks of inferred template counts. A later analysis computed generation probabilities with a VDJ recombination model fitted to out-of-frame rearrangements, and checked the results against IGoR. In a later analysis, TCR-TCR, TCR-HLA and TCR-CMV co-occurrence was scored with hypergeometric tests, and a repertoire-size bias correction was applied to TCR pairs. In a later analysis, false discovery rates were estimated by permuting HLA or CMV assignments 20 times. In a later analysis, co-occurring TCRs were grouped using DBSCAN, with TCRdist sequence similarity added in when clustering inside HLA-allele-positive subsets. Repertoires with fewer than 30,000 or more than 120,000 public chains were left out of co-occurrence clustering, as were four to six repertoires with anomalous nucleotide sharing. TCRdb limited this immuneACCESS table to in-frame rearrangements with V and J called. A share of clones is missing; checked studies link under half to unresolved V genes, and the rest is unexplained. V and J calls and clone size come straight from that table; D and trimming were deduced from the DNA. The sample table shows 110,000 to 150,000 clones, and over 60% are seen once. The top ten constitute about 1.7% of the sample.

The CDR3 sequence holds 13 residues, the cysteine and phenylalanine included. Of the read, only the CDR3 DNA is kept; its 39 bases are in frame from base 1. Trimming costs V 10 bases and J 6 bases, and their ends lie 15 bases apart. Reading the germline V gene (reference sequence) gives CDR1 MNHEY and CDR2 SMNVEV. This TCR was sampled from a female donor in good health and CMV-seronegative. Here the chain combines TRBV27 and TRBJ1-4; 5 matching bases give a weak D call of TRBD1. Material for sequencing was PBMCs. The nucleotide sequence reads TGTGCCACTTCCTCGGGGGGATATGAAAAACTGTTTTTT. Translated, it reads CATSSGGYEKLFF. Reference TRBV27 and TRBJ1-4 proteins supply the regions before and after the CDR3; the full variable domain is: EAQVTQNPRYLITVTGKKLTVTCSQNMNHEYMSWYRQDPGLGLRQIYYSMNVEVTDKGDVPEGYKVSRKEKRNFPLILESPSPNQTSLYFCATSSGGYEKLFFGSGTQLSVL.